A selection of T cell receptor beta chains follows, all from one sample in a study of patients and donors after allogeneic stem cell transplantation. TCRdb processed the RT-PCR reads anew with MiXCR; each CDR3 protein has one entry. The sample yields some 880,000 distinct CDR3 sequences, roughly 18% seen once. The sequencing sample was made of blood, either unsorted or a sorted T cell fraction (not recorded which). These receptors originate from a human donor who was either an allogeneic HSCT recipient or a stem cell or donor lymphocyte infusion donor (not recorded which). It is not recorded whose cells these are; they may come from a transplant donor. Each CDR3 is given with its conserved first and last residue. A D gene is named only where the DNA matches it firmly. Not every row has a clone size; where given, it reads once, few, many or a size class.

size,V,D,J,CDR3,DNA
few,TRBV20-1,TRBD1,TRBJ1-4,CSAPGGTGIGEKLFF,TGCAGTGCCCCAGGGGGGACAGGGATAGGTGAAAAACTGTTTTTT
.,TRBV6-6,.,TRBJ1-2,CASREDSPDGYTF,TGTGCCAGCAGGGAGGACAGTCCAGACGGCTACACCTTC
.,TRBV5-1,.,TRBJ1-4,CASSKGDEKLFF,TGCGCCAGCAGCAAGGGCGATGAAAAACTGTTTTTT
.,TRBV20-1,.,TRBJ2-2,CSARGGEVGTGELFF,TGCAGTGCTAGAGGCGGGGAGGTGGGCACCGGGGAGCTGTTTTTT
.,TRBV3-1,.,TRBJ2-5,CASSQDRRVGETQYF,TGTGCCAGCAGCCAAGATCGCAGGGTTGGGGAGACCCAGTACTTC
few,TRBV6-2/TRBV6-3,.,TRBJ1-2,CASSYRTVSYGYTF,TGTGCCAGCAGTTACCGGACAGTCAGCTATGGCTACACCTTC
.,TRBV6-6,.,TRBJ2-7,CASSYPPRYEQYF,TGTGCCAGCAGTTACCCCCCCCGCTACGAGCAGTACTTC
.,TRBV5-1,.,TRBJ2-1,CASSLVTVYNEQFF,TGCGCCAGCAGCTTGGTGACAGTCTACAATGAGCAGTTCTTC
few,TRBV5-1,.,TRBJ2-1,CASSFSDSTYNEQFF,TGCGCCAGCAGCTTCTCGGACAGCACTTACAATGAGCAGTTCTTC
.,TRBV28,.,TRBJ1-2,CASSQDGNSYGYTF,TGTGCCAGCAGTCAAGACGGGAACAGCTATGGCTACACCTTC
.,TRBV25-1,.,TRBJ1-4,CASRDSGRKNEKLFF,TGTGCCAGCAGGGACTCGGGACGGAAAAATGAAAAACTGTTTTTT
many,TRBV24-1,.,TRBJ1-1,CATSAQNTEAFF,TGTGCCACCAGTGCCCAGAACACTGAAGCTTTCTTT
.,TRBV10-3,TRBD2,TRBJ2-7,CAISRTRPYEQYF,TGTGCCATCAGTAGGACTAGACCTTACGAGCAGTACTTC
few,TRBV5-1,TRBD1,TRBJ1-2,CASSPRSGQPNPNYGYTF,TGCGCCAGCAGCCCGAGATCGGGACAGCCCAACCCTAACTATGGCTACACCTTC
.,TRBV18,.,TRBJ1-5,CASSPLGSNQPQHF,TGTGCCAGCTCACCCCTCGGAAGCAATCAGCCCCAGCATTTT
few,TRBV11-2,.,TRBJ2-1,CASSPGWGTQNEQFF,TGTGCCAGCAGCCCAGGGTGGGGGACGCAGAATGAGCAGTTCTTC
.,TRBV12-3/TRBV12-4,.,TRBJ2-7,CASSATGPGNEQYF,TGTGCCAGCAGTGCGACAGGACCTGGGAACGAGCAGTACTTC
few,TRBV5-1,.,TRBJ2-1,CASSRSGYSYNEQFF,TGCGCCAGCAGCCGGAGCGGATACTCCTACAATGAGCAGTTCTTC
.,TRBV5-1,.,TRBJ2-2,CASSLGHRDTGELFF,TGCGCCAGCAGCTTGGGACACCGCGACACCGGGGAGCTGTTTTTT
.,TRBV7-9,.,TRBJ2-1,CASSAPPGGAEQFF,TGTGCCAGCAGCGCGCCTCCGGGGGGCGCTGAGCAGTTCTTC
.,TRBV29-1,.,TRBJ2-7,CSVDAGTYEQYF,TGCAGCGTTGACGCAGGGACCTACGAGCAGTACTTC
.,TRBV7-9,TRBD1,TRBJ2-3,CASSTRTGFTDTQYF,TGTGCCAGCAGCACGCGGACAGGGTTCACAGATACGCAGTATTTT
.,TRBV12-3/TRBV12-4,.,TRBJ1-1,CASSAGRTDTEAFF,TGTGCCAGCAGTGCGGGACGGACTGACACTGAAGCTTTCTTT
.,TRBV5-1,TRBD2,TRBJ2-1,CASSRGSGSLGNEQFF,TGCGCCAGCAGCCGGGGGAGCGGGAGCCTGGGGAATGAGCAGTTCTTC
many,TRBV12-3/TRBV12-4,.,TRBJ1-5,CASNNVGNQPQHF,TGTGCCAGCAACAACGTGGGCAATCAGCCCCAGCATTTT
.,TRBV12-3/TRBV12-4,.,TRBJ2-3,CASTLLRTSGADTQYF,TGTGCCAGCACCCTACTTAGGACTTCGGGGGCAGATACGCAGTATTTT
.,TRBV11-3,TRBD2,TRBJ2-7,CASSFVQTSGPTYEQYF,TGTGCCAGCAGCTTCGTCCAGACTAGCGGGCCTACCTACGAGCAGTACTTC
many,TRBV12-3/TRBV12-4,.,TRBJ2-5,CASNMMLEGAETQYF,TGTGCCAGCAACATGATGCTGGAGGGGGCGGAGACCCAGTACTTC
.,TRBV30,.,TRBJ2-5,CAWSPSDQETQYF,TGTGCCTGGAGTCCTAGCGACCAAGAGACCCAGTACTTC
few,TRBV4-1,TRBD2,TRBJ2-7,CASSQGDFGTSNYEQYF,TGCGCCAGCAGCCAAGGAGACTTTGGGACTAGTAACTACGAGCAGTACTTC
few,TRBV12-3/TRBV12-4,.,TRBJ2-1,CASRPGTLGSYNEQFF,TGTGCCAGCAGACCAGGGACACTTGGCTCCTACAATGAGCAGTTCTTC
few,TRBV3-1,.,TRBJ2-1,CASSHSRDLAYNEQFF,TGTGCCAGCAGCCACTCCCGGGACTTAGCCTACAATGAGCAGTTCTTC
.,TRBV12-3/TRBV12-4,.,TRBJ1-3,CASSIRGFRNTIYF,TGTGCCAGCAGCATCAGGGGTTTTCGGAACACCATATATTTT
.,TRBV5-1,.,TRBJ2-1,CASSFRGSMVGGNEQFF,TGCGCCAGCAGCTTTCGGGGCTCGATGGTCGGGGGCAATGAGCAGTTCTTC
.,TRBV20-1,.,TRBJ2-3,CSGKGPSTDTQYF,TGCAGTGGAAAGGGACCTAGCACAGATACGCAGTATTTT
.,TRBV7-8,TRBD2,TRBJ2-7,CASSILAGSYEQYF,TGTGCCAGCAGCATACTAGCGGGCTCCTACGAGCAGTACTTC
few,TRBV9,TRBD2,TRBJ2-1,CASSVRLAGPYNEQFF,TGTGCCAGCAGCGTGAGACTAGCGGGCCCCTACAATGAGCAGTTCTTC
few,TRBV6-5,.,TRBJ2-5,CASSYVGKYQETQYF,TGTGCCAGCAGTTACGTGGGGAAGTACCAAGAGACCCAGTACTTC
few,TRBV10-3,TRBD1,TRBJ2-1,CATTGQGLSYNEQFF,TGTGCCACTACGGGACAGGGCCTCTCCTACAATGAGCAGTTCTTC
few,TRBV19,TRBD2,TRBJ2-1,CASTSGRLFYEQFF,TGTGCCAGTACTAGCGGGAGGTTGTTCTATGAGCAGTTCTTC
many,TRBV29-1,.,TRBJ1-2,CSVGGRNIYGYTF,TGCAGCGTGGGCGGCAGGAATATCTATGGCTACACCTTC
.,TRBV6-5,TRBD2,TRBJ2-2,CASSSRTSGKNTGELFF,TGTGCCAGCAGTTCCCGGACTAGCGGGAAGAACACCGGGGAGCTGTTTTTT
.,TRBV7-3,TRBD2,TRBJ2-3,CASSLPGLADTQYF,TGTGCCAGCAGCCTACCGGGACTAGCAGATACGCAGTATTTT
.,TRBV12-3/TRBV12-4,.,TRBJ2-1,CASSFTWAYNEQFF,TGTGCCAGCAGTTTTACCTGGGCTTACAATGAGCAGTTCTTC
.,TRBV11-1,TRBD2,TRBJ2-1,CASSPGGVLAVSYNEQFF,TGTGCCAGCAGCCCGGGGGGAGTACTAGCGGTTTCCTACAATGAGCAGTTCTTC
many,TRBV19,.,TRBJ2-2,CASSIVAGGELFF,TGTGCCAGTAGTATAGTAGCCGGCGGGGAGCTGTTTTTT
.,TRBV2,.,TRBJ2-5,CASVTNPGGGETQYF,TGTGCCAGCGTAACCAACCCGGGGGGCGGAGAGACCCAGTACTTC
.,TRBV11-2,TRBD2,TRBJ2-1,CASSPNPPLAGGRNEQFF,TGTGCCAGCAGCCCAAATCCCCCTTTAGCGGGAGGTAGGAATGAGCAGTTCTTC
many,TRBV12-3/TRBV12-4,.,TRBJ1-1,CASSPRTLATEAFF,TGTGCCAGCAGTCCGAGGACACTAGCTACTGAAGCTTTCTTT
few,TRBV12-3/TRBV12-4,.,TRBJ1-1,CASSLSAGRTEAFF,TGTGCCAGCAGTTTAAGTGCAGGGCGCACTGAAGCTTTCTTT
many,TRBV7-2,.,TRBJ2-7,CASSYEQYF,TGTGCCAGCAGTTACGAGCAGTACTTC
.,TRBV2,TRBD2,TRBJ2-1,CASTGLAGMNEQFF,TGTGCCAGTACTGGACTAGCGGGAATGAATGAGCAGTTCTTC
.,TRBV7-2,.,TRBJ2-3,CASSFNSGPDTQYF,TGTGCCAGCAGCTTTAATTCGGGCCCAGATACGCAGTATTTT
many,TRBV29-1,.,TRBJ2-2,CSVEVRSDTGELFF,TGCAGCGTTGAGGTTCGATCGGACACCGGGGAGCTGTTTTTT
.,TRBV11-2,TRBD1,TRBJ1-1,CASSVQGAASTEAFF,TGTGCCAGCAGCGTACAGGGGGCCGCGAGCACTGAAGCTTTCTTT
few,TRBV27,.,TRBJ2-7,CASSLRGMAGPISYEQYF,TGTGCCAGCAGTTTAAGGGGGATGGCGGGGCCCATCTCCTACGAGCAGTACTTC
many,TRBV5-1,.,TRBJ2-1,CASSLARQINEQFF,TGCGCCAGCAGCTTGGCTAGGCAGATCAATGAGCAGTTCTTC
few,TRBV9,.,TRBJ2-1,CASSSDSFYNEQFF,TGTGCCAGCAGCTCCGACAGTTTCTACAATGAGCAGTTCTTC
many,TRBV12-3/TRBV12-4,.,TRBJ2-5,CASSLVLKETQYF,TGTGCCAGCAGTTTAGTTCTAAAAGAGACCCAGTACTTC